A single sample is the source of the 18 T cell receptor beta chains below, sequenced in a study of T cell repertoires in cytomegalovirus infection. Their antigen targets remain unknown. TCRdb reprocessed the reads with MiXCR, giving one entry per CDR3 protein. In the table there are roughly 920,000 distinct CDR3 sequences, around 32% of which are singletons. Source: cultured CD8+ T cells from PBMCs, taken from culture after CMV antigen stimulation. The receptors stem from a human donor in good health (CMV status not recorded). Some clones in this sample may be carry-over from other donors' samples.

This clonotype has just a few counts. This chain links TRBV28 with TRBJ2-1; no definite D call. CDR3 size: 13 residues. Germline V gene data show CDR1 as MDHEN and CDR2 as SYDVKM. The V end was cut by 6 bases, the J end by 3 bases, with 9 bases between. For the CDR3, the DNA is TGTGCCAGCAGGTACCGCCTCTACAATGAGCAGTTCTTC. Residues: CASRYRLYNEQFF.

This clonotype was picked up a small number of times. The rearrangement links TRBV10-3 to TRBJ2-7, with D perhaps given as TRBD1 or TRBD2 (5 bases each). V lost 5 bases to trimming and J lost 3 bases, with 23 bases between them. CDR3 size: 17 residues. Germline V gene sequence: CDR1 ENHRY, CDR2 SYGVKD. CDR3 amino acids: CAISSLVGVSSYYEQYF. Written as DNA, the CDR3 is TGTGCCATCAGTTCGCTAGTGGGGGTATCAAGCTACTACGAGCAGTACTTC.

The rearrangement joins TRBV29-1 to TRBJ2-1; D is uncertain. Looked up from germline, CDR1 is SQVTM and CDR2 is ANQGSEA. The CDR3 consists of 13 residues. V dropped 3 bases and J dropped 5 bases, with 11 bases sitting between them. CDR3 in amino acids: CSVEMVSHNEQFF. CDR3 DNA sequence: TGCAGCGTTGAGATGGTGTCACACAATGAGCAGTTCTTC.

This chain links TRBV4-1 with TRBJ1-2; the D is unclear. V gave up 0 bases and J gave up 6 bases, with 8 bases separating them. CDR1 is MGHRA and CDR2 is YSYEKL in the germline V gene. The CDR3 loop spans 13 amino acids. CDR3 amino acids: CASSQEPADGYTF. The CDR3 DNA follows: TGCGCCAGCAGCCAAGAACCGGCCGATGGCTACACCTTC.

Turning to this clonotype: The junction departs from the called germline gene at one end, perhaps through a read error. The V gene is TRBV5-3, the J gene TRBJ1-2; D might be TRBD1 (5 bases). TRBV5-3 is placed among ORFs of uncertain function. The CDR3 spans 15 residues. The CDR3 spells CASSLGTLDNYGYTF. In nucleotides, the CDR3 is TGTGCCAGCAGCTTGGGGACGTTGGATAACTATGGCTACACCTTC.

The V gene is TRBV5-4, the J gene TRBJ1-1; no clear D gene. The V and J ends lost 0 bases and 0 bases respectively, with 9 bases between them. The CDR3 is made up of 15 amino acids. Germline V CDR1 and CDR2: SGHNT, YYREEE (reference sequence). In DNA form, the CDR3 reads TGTGCCAGCAGCTTGGAGCCCAATATGAACACTGAAGCTTTCTTT. Its protein is CASSLEPNMNTEAFF. Full variable domain (rest looked up from reference TRBV5-4 and TRBJ1-1): ETGVTQSPTHLIKTRGQQVTLRCSSQSGHNTVSWYQQALGQGPQFIFQYYREEENGRGNFPPRFSGLQFPNYSSELNVNALELDDSALYLCASSLEPNMNTEAFFGQGTRLTVV.

This clonotype was recorded only once. This may be a read error, as it is one base from a much larger clone. The V call is TRBV7-2, the J call TRBJ2-3, with TRBD1 matching 10 bases. Per the germline V gene, CDR1 is SGHTA and CDR2 is FQGNSA. Germline trimming cut 5 bases from V and 4 bases from J; bases unmatched to any gene: 9. This CDR3 comprises 16 residues. The CDR3 DNA follows: TGTGCCAGCAGCCCCCTGGGGACAGGGGTGTCAGATACGCAGTATTTT. It translates to CASSPLGTGVSDTQYF.

Ten or more counts support this clonotype. The chain combines TRBV7-2 with TRBJ2-7, with D possibly TRBD1 on 5 matching bases. Germline-derived CDR1 and CDR2 are SGHTA and FQGNSA. V lost 2 bases to trimming and J lost 5 bases, with 16 bases between them. This CDR3 comprises 15 residues. CDR3 residues: CASSLNPSGWHEQYV. The CDR3 DNA follows: TGTGCCAGCAGCTTAAACCCCTCAGGGTGGCACGAGCAGTACGTC.

This clonotype appeared a few times. The CDR3 here is CASSQVSGGDNTEAFF. The CDR3 DNA sequence: TGCGCCAGCAGCCAAGTCTCAGGGGGGGATAACACTGAAGCTTTCTTT. The rearrangement links TRBV4-1 to TRBJ1-1, with TRBD1 identical over 7 bases. The CDR3 loop spans 16 amino acids. J gave up 2 bases and V 1 base, and 7 bases lay outside the gene matches. Germline loops: CDR1 MGHRA, CDR2 YSYEKL.

This clonotype showed up just a few times. The J gene is TRBJ1-1, the V gene TRBV6-5; D might be TRBD1 (6 bases). CDR1 and CDR2 (germline): MNHEY, SVGAGI. The CDR3 runs to 14 residues. V was trimmed by 2 bases and J by 2 bases, leaving 9 bases between them. Here the CDR3 reads CASSYEGQNTEAFF. Here the CDR3 DNA reads TGTGCCAGCAGTTACGAGGGACAAAACACTGAAGCTTTCTTT.

This clonotype has a handful of counts. The chain links TRBV6-5 to TRBJ1-1; no reliable D call. Germline-derived CDR1 and CDR2 are MNHEY and SVGAGI. Deletions cut 0 bases from V and 6 bases from J, with 11 bases between. This CDR3 comprises 14 residues. The CDR3 DNA follows: TGTGCCAGCAGTTACTCGATGGGAGTAGCTGAAGCTTTCTTT. Translated, it gives CASSYSMGVAEAFF.

This clonotype appeared a few times. This chain connects TRBV6-4 to TRBJ2-1; 8 bases fit TRBD2. Germline V CDR1 and CDR2: MRHNA, SNTAGT. The CDR3 length is 16 residues. Unmatched junction bases numbered 8, after V lost 3 bases and J lost 4 bases. The CDR3 sequence is CASSELAGGRYNEQFF. For the CDR3, the DNA is TGTGCCAGCAGTGAATTGGCGGGGGGCAGGTACAATGAGCAGTTCTTC.

This clonotype was seen a handful of times. V and J are TRBV6-6 and TRBJ2-6; 9 nucleotides agree with TRBD1. The length of the CDR3 is 16 residues. Germline V gene data show CDR1 as MNHNY and CDR2 as SVGAGI (reference sequence). J gave up 4 bases and V 6 bases, and 7 bases lay outside the gene matches. The CDR3 protein is CASRDRTGVGANVLTF. CDR3 in DNA: TGTGCCAGCAGAGACCGGACAGGGGTAGGGGCCAACGTCCTGACTTTC.

The rearrangement joins TRBV13 to TRBJ2-2; a possible D gene is TRBD1 (5 bases). With 5 bases removed from V and 3 bases from J, the gap between germline ends came to 10 bases. The CDR3 loop spans 14 amino acids. CDR1 is PRHDT and CDR2 is FYEKMQ in the germline V gene (reference sequence). The CDR3 is CASSPRQHTGELFF. CDR3 coding DNA: TGTGCCAGCAGCCCAAGACAGCACACCGGGGAGCTGTTTTTT.

Only a few counts were recorded for this clonotype. This rearrangement joins TRBV7-9 to TRBJ2-3; 11 nucleotides line up with TRBD1. This CDR3 contains 20 residues. Germline V CDR1 and CDR2: SEHNR, FQNEAQ (reference sequence). Losses at the gene ends were 5 bases for V and 2 bases for J; bases not matched to a gene: 18. The CDR3 is CASSPWTGGGKWIHTDTQYF. As DNA, the CDR3 is TGTGCCAGCAGCCCCTGGACAGGGGGCGGGAAATGGATCCACACAGATACGCAGTATTTT.

The chain recombines TRBV29-1 with TRBJ1-2; D might be TRBD1 (6 bases). The CDR3 is 14 residues long. Trimming removed 6 bases at V and 4 bases at J, with 18 bases between. The germline V gene has CDR1 SQVTM and CDR2 ANQGSEA. This CDR3 reads CSVQKDSPIYGYTF. DNA for the CDR3: TGCAGCGTCCAGAAGGACAGCCCCATCTATGGCTACACCTTC.

This clonotype was picked up one time. The rearrangement links TRBV2 to TRBJ2-3, with 9 bases matching TRBD2. Per germline, CDR1 SNHLY and CDR2 FYNNEI. V lost 2 bases to trimming and J lost 3 bases; unmatched junction nucleotides: 3. The CDR3 consists of 15 residues. The CDR3 DNA follows: TGTGCCAGCAGTGAATGGCTAGCGGGAACAGATACGCAGTATTTT. It codes for CASSEWLAGTDTQYF. Full variable domain (remainder filled in from reference TRBV2 and TRBJ2-3): EPEVTQTPSHQVTQMGQEVILRCVPISNHLYFYWYRQILGQKVEFLVSFYNNEISEKSEIFDDQFSVERPDGSNFTLKIRSTKLEDSAMYFCASSEWLAGTDTQYFGPGTRLTVL.

This clonotype was counted a few times. This chain joins TRBV7-6 and TRBJ1-1; 7 nucleotides match TRBD1. The V gene end was trimmed by 3 bases and the J gene end by 1 base; junction bases not matched to a gene: 5. CDR3 length: 15 residues. Germline loops: CDR1 SGHVS, CDR2 FNYEAQ. CDR3 residues: CASSLIQGGNTEAFF. In DNA, the CDR3 is TGTGCCAGCAGCTTGATCCAGGGGGGGAACACTGAAGCTTTCTTT.